This TCR beta chain was observed in a study of blood T cells in healthy people across ages (dated by TCRdb to 2014 to 2015). Study-wide context: In model experiments, template switching captured about one uniquely barcoded TCR beta cDNA molecule for every two T cells. The study analyzed two additional independent replicas of 1 million unique cDNA reads from the same blood draw for two donors, one aged 18 to 29 and one aged 80 or older. To avoid experimental bias, donors of different ages were distributed randomly across sequencing lanes. To track age-related changes in TCR beta repertoire diversity, the study relied on deep sequencing normalized with unique cDNA molecular identifiers. The donors were divided into four age groups: young (average approximately 17 years), middle-aged (about 39), aged (approximately 59) and long-lived (about 90). Results and caveats for the whole study, not just this receptor: Since profiling was done on bulk unsorted PBMCs, naive and antigen-experienced compartments could not be conclusively compared. The CMV infection status of donors was not known, potentially confounding age-related changes in expanded clonotypes. There was a strong correlation between observed TCR beta diversity and the percentage of naive T cells measured by flow cytometry. Total diversity estimates from one million sequenced T cells were considered lower bounds and underestimates. Compared with the aged group, the long-lived group had more naive CD4+ T cells, fewer expanded clones and increased TCR diversity, a pattern suggesting age selection. Observed TCR beta diversity per million T cells fell roughly linearly with age, and a significant reduction was already apparent by age roughly 40.

This clonotype was seen a handful of times. This receptor's antigen is unknown. Base qualities are not provided; no much larger clone lies one nucleotide away. Library preparation was by 5' RACE. The reads were generated on an Illumina HiSeq 2500. The second PCR ran for about 6 to 12 cycles and used a J-beta primer mix along with a sample-barcoded 5' primer. A template-switch 5' adaptor carrying 12 random nucleotides introduced a unique molecular identifier onto each TCR beta cDNA molecule. Each sample yielded at least 3 million CDR3-containing paired-end reads. First-strand cDNA was synthesized from all RNA with the Mint cDNA synthesis kit, primed by a TRBC-specific oligonucleotide. After uracil-DNA glycosylase treatment, a first 18-cycle PCR used universal primers M1SS and BC2_uni_R on all cDNA. The original pipeline was this. Normalization of each sample was performed by random selection of 1 million high-quality reads, each carrying a distinct molecular identifier. Instead of being binned into consensus sequences, reads with shared molecular identifiers were discarded. CDR3 identification, clonotype clustering and error correction used MiTCR with a Q25 quality threshold and the strictest error-elimination algorithm. A nonparametric unseen species model with Euler transformation was used to estimate a lower bound on total TCR beta diversity. TCRdb reprocessing: public reads trimmed at Q25 with fastp, clones called with MiXCR, in-frame beta chains kept. CDR3 protein duplicates are merged, each entry listing the most common genes and DNA. For this entry, the V and J calls and clone size follow TCRdb and not the study's own pipeline. A total of about a million distinct CDR3 sequences appear in this sample, about 51% of them only once. About a fifth of the sample rests with the top ten.

Between the V and J ends, shortened by 8 bases and 5 bases respectively, the junction contains 13 bases. CDR1 is given as MNHEY and CDR2 as SVGEGT, both from the germline V gene. There are 12 amino acids in the CDR3, from cysteine to phenylalanine inclusive. Solely the CDR3 DNA is kept, with 36 bases framed from the first base. Donors were a few dozen systemically healthy Caucasian individuals from Russia aged about 6 to 100 years. Each donor gave ten milliliters of peripheral blood, drawn into EDTA-treated Vacutainer tubes. Ficoll-Paque density-gradient centrifugation was used to isolate PBMCs, with at least 6.5 million obtained per sample. Total RNA was extracted from PBMCs with Trizol reagent, with at least 6 micrograms obtained per sample. For every donor, an aliquot of PBMCs went through flow cytometry to measure the percentages of naive CD45RAhigh/CD27high T cells.

The sequencing sample was made of blood. This chain is built from TRBV6-2 or TRBV6-3 and TRBJ2-7; TRBD2 is a possible D gene, resting on 6 matching bases. The source of this sequence is a woman in her fifties or sixties in good health. The CDR3 corresponds to CASAGRTDEQYF. DNA sequence: TGTGCCAGCGCTGGGAGGACGGACGAGCAGTACTTC.